The source of this T cell receptor (beta chain) is a study of cytomegalovirus exposure and HLA in healthy donors. Study-level information: Early released data comprised 80 million to 90 million unique TCRs from HLA-typed donors.

In the PCR, 60 Vbeta and 13 Jbeta primers were used. Sequenced by immunoSEQ multiplex PCR; TCRdb stores in-frame clones only, minus some. The table has about 150,000 clones, over 70% seen once. With V trimmed by 1 base and J by 10 bases, 10 bases remained unmatched. Germline values: CDR1 LGHNA, CDR2 YNFKEQ. This CDR3 has 16 amino acids. Although they were nominally healthy when sampled, donors likely had unrecorded immune exposures. Findings of the study overall: CMV serostatus was the sole immune exposure information available. Accounts indicate the classifier identified cytomegalovirus status with strong specificity and sensitivity.

Judged by abundance, this clone is medium-sized. The antigen remains unidentified. The chain uses TRBV4-2 and TRBJ1-6, with 7 bases aligning to TRBD1. The specimen was PBMCs. The receptor's source is a man aged 30 to 39 in good health and CMV-seronegative. The CDR3 reads CASSQATGENGSPLHF. The CDR3 nucleotides read TGTGCCAGCAGCCAAGCTACAGGGGAAAATGGATCACCCCTCCACTTT.